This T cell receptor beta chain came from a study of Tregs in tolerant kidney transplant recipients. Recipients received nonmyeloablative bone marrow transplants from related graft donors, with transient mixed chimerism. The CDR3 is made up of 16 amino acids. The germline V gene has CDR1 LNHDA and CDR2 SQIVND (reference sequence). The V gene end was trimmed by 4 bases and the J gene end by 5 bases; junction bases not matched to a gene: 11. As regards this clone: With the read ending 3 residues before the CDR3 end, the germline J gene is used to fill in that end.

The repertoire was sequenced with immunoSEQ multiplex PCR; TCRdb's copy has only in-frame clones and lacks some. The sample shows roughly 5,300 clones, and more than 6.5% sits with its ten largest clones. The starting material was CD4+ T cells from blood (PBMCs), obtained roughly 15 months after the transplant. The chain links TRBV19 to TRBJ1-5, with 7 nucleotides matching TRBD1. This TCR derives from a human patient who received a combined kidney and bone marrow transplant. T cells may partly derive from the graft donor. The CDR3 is CASSTPDRTPHQPQHF. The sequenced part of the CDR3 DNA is TGTGCCAGTAGTACTCCGGACAGGACGCCGCATCAGCCC.